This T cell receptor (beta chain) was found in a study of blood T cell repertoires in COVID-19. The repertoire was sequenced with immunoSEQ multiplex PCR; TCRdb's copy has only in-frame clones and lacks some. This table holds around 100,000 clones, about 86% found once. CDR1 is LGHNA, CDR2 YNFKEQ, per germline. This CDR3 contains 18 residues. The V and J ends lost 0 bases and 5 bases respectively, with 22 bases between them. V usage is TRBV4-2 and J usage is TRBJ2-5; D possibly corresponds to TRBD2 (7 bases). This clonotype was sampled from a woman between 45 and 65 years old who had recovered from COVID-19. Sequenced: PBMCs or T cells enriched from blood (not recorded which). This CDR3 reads CASSQDKNWRGGLETQYF. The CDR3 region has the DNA TGTGCCAGCAGCCAAGATAAGAACTGGAGGGGGGGGCTGGAGACCCAGTACTTC.